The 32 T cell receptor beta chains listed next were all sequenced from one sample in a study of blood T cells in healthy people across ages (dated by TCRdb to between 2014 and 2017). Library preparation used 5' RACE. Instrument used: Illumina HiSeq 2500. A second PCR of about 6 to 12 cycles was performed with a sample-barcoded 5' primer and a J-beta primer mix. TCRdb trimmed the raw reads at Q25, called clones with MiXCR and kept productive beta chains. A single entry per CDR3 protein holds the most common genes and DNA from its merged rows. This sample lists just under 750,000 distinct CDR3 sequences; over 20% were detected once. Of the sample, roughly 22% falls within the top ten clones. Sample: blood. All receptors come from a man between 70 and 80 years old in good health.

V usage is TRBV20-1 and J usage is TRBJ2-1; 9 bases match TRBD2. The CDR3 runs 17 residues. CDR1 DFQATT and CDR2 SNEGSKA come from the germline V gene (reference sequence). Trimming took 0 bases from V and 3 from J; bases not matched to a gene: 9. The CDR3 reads CSARDPGGGENYNEQFF. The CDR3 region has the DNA TGCAGTGCTAGAGATCCGGGCGGGGGGGAAAACTACAATGAGCAGTTCTTC.

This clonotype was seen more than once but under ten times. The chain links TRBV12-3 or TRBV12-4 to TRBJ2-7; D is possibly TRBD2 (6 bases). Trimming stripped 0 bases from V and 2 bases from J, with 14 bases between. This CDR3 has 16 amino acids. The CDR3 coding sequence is TGTGCCAGCAGTTTAGCGGTACGGGAGTTCACCTACGAGCAGTACGTC. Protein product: CASSLAVREFTYEQYV.

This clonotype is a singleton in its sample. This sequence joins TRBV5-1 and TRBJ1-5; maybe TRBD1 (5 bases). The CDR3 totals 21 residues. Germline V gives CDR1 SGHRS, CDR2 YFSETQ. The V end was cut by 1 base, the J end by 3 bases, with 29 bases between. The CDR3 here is CASSLPLPGFMGPWDNQPQHF. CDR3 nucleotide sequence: TGCGCCAGCAGCTTGCCGCTCCCGGGATTCATGGGACCCTGGGACAATCAGCCCCAGCATTTT.

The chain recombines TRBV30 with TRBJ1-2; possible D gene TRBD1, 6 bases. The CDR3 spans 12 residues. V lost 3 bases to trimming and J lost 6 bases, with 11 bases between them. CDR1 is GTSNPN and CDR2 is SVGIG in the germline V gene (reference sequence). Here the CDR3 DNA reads TGTGCCTGGAGCACAGGGCGCCATGGCTACACCTTC. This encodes CAWSTGRHGYTF.

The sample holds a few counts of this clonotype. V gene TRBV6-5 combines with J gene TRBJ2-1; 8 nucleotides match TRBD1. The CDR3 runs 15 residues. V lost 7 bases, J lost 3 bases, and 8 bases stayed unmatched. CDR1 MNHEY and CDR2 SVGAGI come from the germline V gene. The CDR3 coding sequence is TGTGCCAGCAAAATTGACAGGGGTGTCTACAATGAGCAGTTCTTC. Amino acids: CASKIDRGVYNEQFF.

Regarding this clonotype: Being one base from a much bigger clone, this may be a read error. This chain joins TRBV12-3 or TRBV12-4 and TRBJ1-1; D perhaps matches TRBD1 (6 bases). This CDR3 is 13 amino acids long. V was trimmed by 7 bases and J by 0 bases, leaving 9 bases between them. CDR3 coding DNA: TGTGCCAGCATAGGACAGCTGAACACTGAAGCTTTCTTT. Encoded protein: CASIGQLNTEAFF.

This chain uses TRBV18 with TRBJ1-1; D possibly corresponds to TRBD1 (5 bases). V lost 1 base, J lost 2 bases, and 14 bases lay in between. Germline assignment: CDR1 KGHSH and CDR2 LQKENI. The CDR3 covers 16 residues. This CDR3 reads CASSPLGFGGNTEAFF. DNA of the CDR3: TGTGCCAGCTCACCACTAGGATTTGGGGGAAACACTGAAGCTTTCTTT.

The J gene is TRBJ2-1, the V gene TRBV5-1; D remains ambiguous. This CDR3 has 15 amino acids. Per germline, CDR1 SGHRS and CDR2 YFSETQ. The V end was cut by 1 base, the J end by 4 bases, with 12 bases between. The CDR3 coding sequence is TGCGCCAGCAGCTTGTCCTTTATGGAATACAATGAGCAGTTCTTC. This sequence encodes CASSLSFMEYNEQFF.

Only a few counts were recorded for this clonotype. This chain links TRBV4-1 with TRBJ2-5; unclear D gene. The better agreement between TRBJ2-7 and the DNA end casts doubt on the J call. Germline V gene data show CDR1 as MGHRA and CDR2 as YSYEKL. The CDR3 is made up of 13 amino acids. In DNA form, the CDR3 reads TGCGCCAGCAGCCAGGATTTTTTCGCCGAGCAGTACTTC. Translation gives CASSQDFFAEQYF.

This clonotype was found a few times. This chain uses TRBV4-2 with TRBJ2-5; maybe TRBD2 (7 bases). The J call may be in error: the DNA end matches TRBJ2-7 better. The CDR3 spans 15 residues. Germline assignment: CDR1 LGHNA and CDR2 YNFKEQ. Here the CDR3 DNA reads TGTGCCAGCAGCCCAGGGAGGGGGGGACTCTACGAGCAGTACTTC. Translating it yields CASSPGRGGLYEQYF.

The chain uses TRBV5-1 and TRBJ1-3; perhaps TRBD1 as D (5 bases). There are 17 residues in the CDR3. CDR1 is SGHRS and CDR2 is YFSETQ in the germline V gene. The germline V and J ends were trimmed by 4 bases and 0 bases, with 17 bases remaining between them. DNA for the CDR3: TGCGCCAGCAGCCCTGGGACCTTTGAAGACTCTGGAAACACCATATATTTT. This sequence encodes CASSPGTFEDSGNTIYF.

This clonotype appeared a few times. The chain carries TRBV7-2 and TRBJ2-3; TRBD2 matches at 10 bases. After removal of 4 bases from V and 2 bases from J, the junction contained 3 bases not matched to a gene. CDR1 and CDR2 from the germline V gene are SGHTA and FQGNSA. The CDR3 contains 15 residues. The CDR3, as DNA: TGTGCCAGCAGCTCTAGCGGGAGACCCACAGATACGCAGTATTTT. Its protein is CASSSSGRPTDTQYF. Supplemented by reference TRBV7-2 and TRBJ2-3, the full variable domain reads GAGVSQSPSNKVTEKGKDVELRCDPISGHTALYWYRQSLGQGLEFLIYFQGNSAPDKSGLPSDRFSAERTGGSVSTLTIQRTQQEDSAVYLCASSSSGRPTDTQYFGPGTRLTVL.

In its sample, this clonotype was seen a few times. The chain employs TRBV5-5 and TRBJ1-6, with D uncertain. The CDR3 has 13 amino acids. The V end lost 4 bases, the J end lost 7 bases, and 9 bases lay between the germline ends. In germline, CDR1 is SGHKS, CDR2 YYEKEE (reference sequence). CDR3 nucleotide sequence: TGTGCCAGCAGCATCCAACAGAATTCACCCCTCCACTTT. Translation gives CASSIQQNSPLHF.

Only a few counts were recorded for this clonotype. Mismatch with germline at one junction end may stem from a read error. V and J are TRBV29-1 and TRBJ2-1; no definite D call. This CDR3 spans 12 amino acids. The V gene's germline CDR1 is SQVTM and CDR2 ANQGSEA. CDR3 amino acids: CSAGPKPNEQLF. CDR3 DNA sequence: TGCAGCGCCGGACCAAAACCCAATGAGCAGCTCTTC.

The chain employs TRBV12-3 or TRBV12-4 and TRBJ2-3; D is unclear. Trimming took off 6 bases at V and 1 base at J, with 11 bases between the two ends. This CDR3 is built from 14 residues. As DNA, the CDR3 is TGTGCCAGCAGCCCCCGCCGAGGCACAGATACGCAGTATTTT. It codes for CASSPRRGTDTQYF.

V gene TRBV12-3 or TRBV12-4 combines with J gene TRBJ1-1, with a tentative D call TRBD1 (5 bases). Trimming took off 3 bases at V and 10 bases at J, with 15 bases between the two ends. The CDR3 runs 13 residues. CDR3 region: CASSFEWGIRAFF. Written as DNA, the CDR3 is TGTGCCAGCAGTTTCGAGTGGGGGATCAGAGCTTTCTTT.

CDR3 region: CSAPRDRGHLGYTF. The CDR3 DNA follows: TGCAGTGCGCCCCGAGACAGAGGGCATCTTGGCTACACCTTC. This chain links TRBV20-1 with TRBJ1-2; D may be TRBD1 (5 bases). CDR3 length: 14 residues. The V gene's germline CDR1 is DFQATT and CDR2 SNEGSKA (reference sequence). Trimming left V 6 bases short and J 7 bases short, with 21 bases between.

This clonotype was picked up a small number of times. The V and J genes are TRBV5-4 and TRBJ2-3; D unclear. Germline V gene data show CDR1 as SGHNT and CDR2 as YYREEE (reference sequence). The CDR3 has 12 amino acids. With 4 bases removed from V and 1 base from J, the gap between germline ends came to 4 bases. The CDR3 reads CASSGRTDTQYF. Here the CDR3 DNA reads TGTGCCAGCAGCGGGCGCACAGATACGCAGTATTTT.

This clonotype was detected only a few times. The CDR3 DNA is TGTGCCAGCAGTTATCTAGTTCGTCGGGACAGCACTTACGAGCAGTACGTC. This translates into CASSYLVRRDSTYEQYV. The chain uses TRBV6-2 or TRBV6-3 and TRBJ2-1; TRBD1 agrees at 7 bases. The DNA end is a closer match to TRBJ2-7, so the J assignment may be wrong. There are 17 residues in the CDR3. Germline assignment: CDR1 MNHEY and CDR2 SVGEGT.

The CDR3 here is CSVEPGQVPYGYTF. CDR3 DNA: TGCAGCGTTGAGCCGGGACAGGTCCCCTATGGCTACACCTTC. V is TRBV29-1 and J is TRBJ1-2; the match to TRBD1 covers 8 bases. V lost 3 bases to trimming and J lost 4 bases; unmatched junction nucleotides: 7. CDR3 length: 14 residues. Germline V CDR1 and CDR2: SQVTM, ANQGSEA.

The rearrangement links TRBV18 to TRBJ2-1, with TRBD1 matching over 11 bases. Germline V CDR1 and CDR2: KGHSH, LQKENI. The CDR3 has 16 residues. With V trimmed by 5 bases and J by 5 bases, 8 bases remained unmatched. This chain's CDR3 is CASSDTGTGGNNEQFF. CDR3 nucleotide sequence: TGTGCCAGCTCAGACACCGGGACAGGGGGTAACAATGAGCAGTTCTTC. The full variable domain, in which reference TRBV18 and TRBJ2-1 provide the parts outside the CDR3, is NAGVMQNPRHLVRRRGQEARLRCSPMKGHSHVYWYRQLPEEGLKFMVYLQKENIIDESGMPKERFSAEFPKEGPSILRIQQVVRGDSAAYFCASSDTGTGGNNEQFFGPGTRLTVL.

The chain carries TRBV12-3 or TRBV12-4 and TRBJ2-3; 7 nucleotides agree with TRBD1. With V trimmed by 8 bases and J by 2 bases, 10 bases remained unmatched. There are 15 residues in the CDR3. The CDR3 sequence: CASLKQGSDTDTQYF. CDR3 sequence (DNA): TGTGCCAGCCTCAAACAGGGGTCTGACACAGATACGCAGTATTTT.

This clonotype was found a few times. CDR3 protein: CASTLMGLNTGELFF. In nucleotides, the CDR3 is TGTGCCAGCACCTTGATGGGGTTGAACACCGGGGAGCTGTTTTTT. The rearrangement uses TRBV12-3 or TRBV12-4 and TRBJ2-2; D is uncertain. V was shortened by 7 bases and J by 1 base, with 13 bases between the two germline ends. The CDR3 is 15 amino acids.

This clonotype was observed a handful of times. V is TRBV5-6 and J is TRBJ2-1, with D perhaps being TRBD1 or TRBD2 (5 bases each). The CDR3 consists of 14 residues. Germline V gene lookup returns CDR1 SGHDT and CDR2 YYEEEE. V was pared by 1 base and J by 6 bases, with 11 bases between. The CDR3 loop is CASSLQEGINEQFF. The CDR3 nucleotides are TGTGCCAGCAGCTTGCAAGAGGGGATCAATGAGCAGTTCTTC.

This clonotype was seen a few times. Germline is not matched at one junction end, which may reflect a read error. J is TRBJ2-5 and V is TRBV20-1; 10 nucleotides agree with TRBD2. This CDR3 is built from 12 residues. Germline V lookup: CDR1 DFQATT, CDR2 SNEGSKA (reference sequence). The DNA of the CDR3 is TGTGATATTAGCGGGGGGAACAATGAGCAGCTCTTC. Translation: CDISGGNNEQLF.

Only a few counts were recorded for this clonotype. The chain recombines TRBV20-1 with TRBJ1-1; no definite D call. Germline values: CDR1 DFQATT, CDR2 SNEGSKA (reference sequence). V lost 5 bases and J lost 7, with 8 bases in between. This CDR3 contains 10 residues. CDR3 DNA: TGCAGTGCTGGACCGGTTGAAGCTTTCTTT. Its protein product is CSAGPVEAFF.

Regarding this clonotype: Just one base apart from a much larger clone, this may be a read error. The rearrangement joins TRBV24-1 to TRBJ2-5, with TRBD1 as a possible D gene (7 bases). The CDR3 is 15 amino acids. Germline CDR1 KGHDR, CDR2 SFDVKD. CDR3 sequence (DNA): TGTGCCACCAGTGATCGGAGGGGGCGGCAAGAGGCCCAGTACTTC. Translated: CATSDRRGRQEAQYF.

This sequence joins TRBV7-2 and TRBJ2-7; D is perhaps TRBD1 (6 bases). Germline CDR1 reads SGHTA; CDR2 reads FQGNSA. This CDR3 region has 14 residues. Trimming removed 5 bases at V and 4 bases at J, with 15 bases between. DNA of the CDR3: TGTGCCAGCAGCCCCGACCCGACAGGTTACGAGCAGTACTTC. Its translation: CASSPDPTGYEQYF.

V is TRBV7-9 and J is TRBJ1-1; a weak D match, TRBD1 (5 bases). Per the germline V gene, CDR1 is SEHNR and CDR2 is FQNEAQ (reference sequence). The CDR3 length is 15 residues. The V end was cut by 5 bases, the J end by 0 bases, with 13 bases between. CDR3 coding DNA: TGTGCCAGCAGCCTAACCGGGGGTATGAACACTGAAGCTTTCTTT. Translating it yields CASSLTGGMNTEAFF.

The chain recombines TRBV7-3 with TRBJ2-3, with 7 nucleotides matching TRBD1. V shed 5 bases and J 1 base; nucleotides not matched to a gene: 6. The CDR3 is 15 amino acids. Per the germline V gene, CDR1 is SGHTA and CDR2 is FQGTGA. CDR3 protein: CASSVQGIGTDTQYF. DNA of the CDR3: TGTGCCAGCAGCGTACAGGGGATTGGCACAGATACGCAGTATTTT.

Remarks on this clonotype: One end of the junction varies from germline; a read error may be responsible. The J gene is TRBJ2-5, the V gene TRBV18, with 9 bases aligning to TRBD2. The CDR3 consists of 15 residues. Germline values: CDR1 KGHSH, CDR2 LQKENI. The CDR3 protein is CASSRASGAQQTQYF. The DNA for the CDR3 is TGTGCCAGCTCACGGGCTAGCGGGGCCCAACAGACCCAGTACTTC.

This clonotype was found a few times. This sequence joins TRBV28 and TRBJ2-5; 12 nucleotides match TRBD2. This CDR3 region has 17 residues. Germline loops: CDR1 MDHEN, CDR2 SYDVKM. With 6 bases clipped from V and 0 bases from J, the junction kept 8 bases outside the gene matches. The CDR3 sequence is CASRPDTSGGNQETQYF. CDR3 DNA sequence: TGTGCCAGCAGACCCGATACTAGCGGGGGGAACCAAGAGACCCAGTACTTC.